The 5 T cell receptor beta chains below all came from one sample that was sequenced in a study. TCRdb independently ran MiXCR on the RT-PCR reads; one entry per CDR3 protein. The sample contains more than 600,000 distinct CDR3 sequences, 12% to 15% of which appear only once. The material sequenced was memory CD4+ T cells from blood. Source of these receptors: a female donor in good health, serving as a healthy control.

This clonotype was recorded a few times. J is TRBJ2-5 and V is TRBV12-3 or TRBV12-4; 14 nucleotides align to TRBD2. The CDR3 runs 18 residues. Trimming took 6 bases from V and 9 from J; bases not matched to a gene: 18. The DNA for the CDR3 is TGTGCCAGCAGCCCCGGGACTAGCGGGGGTTTCCTTCACGGGGCCCAGTACTTC. This translates into CASSPGTSGGFLHGAQYF.

This clonotype was observed at least ten times. The chain uses TRBV4-1 and TRBJ2-1; D ambiguous. From germline, CDR1 is MGHRA and CDR2 YSYEKL. V gave up 0 bases and J gave up 0 bases, with 9 bases separating them. The CDR3 sequence is 16 residues long. In DNA, the CDR3 is TGCGCCAGCAGCCAAGATCCGGGTCGCTCCTACAATGAGCAGTTCTTC. Amino acid sequence: CASSQDPGRSYNEQFF.

This chain connects TRBV20-1 to TRBJ2-3, with D maybe TRBD2 (6 bases). This CDR3 has 13 amino acids. Germline CDR1 DFQATT, CDR2 SNEGSKA (reference sequence). Deletions cut 7 bases from V and 2 bases from J, with 13 bases between. The CDR3 sequence: CSGEAPLTDTQYF. The CDR3 nucleotides read TGCAGTGGGGAGGCGCCCCTCACAGATACGCAGTATTTT.

The rearrangement links TRBV9 to TRBJ2-5, with 9 bases fitting TRBD2. The CDR3 runs 16 residues. Germline V gene data show CDR1 as SGDLS and CDR2 as YYNGEE. Trimming took 4 bases from V and 5 from J; bases not matched to a gene: 12. The DNA of the CDR3 is TGTGCCAGCAGCCGAATACCTGATAGCGGGAGTGAGACCCAGTACTTC. Translation gives CASSRIPDSGSETQYF.

This clonotype has ten or more counts. Here the CDR3 DNA reads TGTGCCAGCAGCTTAGATCCGCCGGGGACCCAGTACTTC. This codes for CASSLDPPGTQYF. V usage is TRBV11-2 and J usage is TRBJ2-5; D ambiguous. The V and J ends lost 0 bases and 7 bases respectively, with 9 bases between them. CDR1 is SGHAT and CDR2 is FQNNGV in the germline V gene. This CDR3 contains 13 residues. Variable domain in full (rest from reference TRBV11-2 and TRBJ2-5): EAGVAQSPRYKIIEKRQSVAFWCNPISGHATLYWYQQILGQGPKLLIQFQNNGVVDDSQLPKDRFSAERLKGVDSTLKIQPAKLEDSAVYLCASSLDPPGTQYFGPGTRLLVL.